The T cell receptor beta chain described here comes from a study of blood T cells in healthy people across ages (dated by TCRdb to between 2014 and 2017). As for the study more broadly: In model experiments, template switching captured about one uniquely barcoded TCR beta cDNA molecule for every two T cells. To track age-related changes in TCR beta repertoire diversity, the study relied on deep sequencing normalized with unique cDNA molecular identifiers. Four age groups were formed from the donors: young (average approximately 15 years), middle-aged (approximately 39), aged (about 62) and long-lived (less than 85). To avoid experimental bias, donors of different ages were randomly spread across the sequencing lanes. Using the same blood draw, the study looked at two additional independent replicas of 1 million unique cDNA reads for two donors, one aged 18 to 30 and the other aged 80 or older. Overall results and qualifications from the work: Compared with the aged group, more naive CD4+ T cells, fewer expanded clones and increased TCR diversity were shown by the long-lived group, suggesting age selection. Estimates of total diversity based on one million sequenced T cells were regarded as lower bounds and as underestimates. Donor CMV infection status was unknown, potentially confounding age-related changes in expanded clonotypes. As age increased, observed TCR beta diversity per million T cells dropped in a roughly linear way, and a significant reduction was already evident by age 40. There was a strong correlation between observed TCR beta diversity and the percentage of naive T cells measured by flow cytometry. Since profiling was done on bulk unsorted PBMCs, naive and antigen-experienced compartments could not be conclusively compared.

At least ten counts were recorded for this clonotype. What this receptor recognizes is not known. Base qualities were left out, and no much larger clone turns up one base away. The CDR3 numbers 18 residues from cysteine through phenylalanine. This entry keeps only the CDR3 DNA: 54 bases, framed from base 1. In the germline V gene, CDR1 corresponds to MNHEY and CDR2 to SVGAGI. V drops 6 bases and J drops 1 base, leaving 24 bases in between. The method was 5' RACE. Sequencing used an Illumina HiSeq 2500. A second about 7 to 12 cycle PCR used a sample-barcoded 5' primer and a J-beta primer mix. A template-switch 5' adaptor carrying 12 random nucleotides introduced a unique molecular identifier onto each TCR beta cDNA molecule. Each sample yielded at least 3 million CDR3-containing paired-end reads. The Mint cDNA synthesis kit, primed by a TRBC-specific oligonucleotide, was used to synthesize first-strand cDNA from all RNA. Following uracil-DNA glycosylase treatment, a first 18-cycle PCR with universal primers M1SS and BC2_uni_R was performed on all cDNA. The study's processing was this. For normalization, 1 million high-quality reads were randomly selected from each sample, with every read carrying a distinct molecular identifier. Instead of being binned into consensus sequences, reads that shared molecular identifiers were thrown out. MiTCR, run with a Q25 quality threshold and the strictest error-elimination algorithm, handled CDR3 identification, clonotype clustering and error correction. Lower-bound total TCR beta diversity was estimated with a nonparametric unseen species model using Euler transformation. In TCRdb, the public reads were trimmed at Q25 with fastp and aligned with MiXCR, with productive beta chains retained. A single entry per CDR3 protein holds the most common genes and DNA from its merged rows. These V and J calls are TCRdb output, not the study's own analysis. This sample is represented by about 700,000 distinct CDR3 sequences; less than 40% of them were singletons. Approximately 15% of the sample rests with the top ten.

The donors were roughly 39 Caucasian individuals from Russia, aged 6 to 90 years, who were systemically healthy. Approximately 9 milliliters of peripheral blood were collected from each donor into EDTA-treated Vacutainer tubes. Ficoll-Paque density-gradient centrifugation was used to isolate PBMCs, with at least 7 million per sample. Total RNA, at least 6 micrograms per sample, was extracted from PBMCs with Trizol reagent. For every donor, flow cytometry on a PBMC aliquot measured the percentage of naive CD45RAhigh/CD27high T cells. The receptor was isolated from a woman aged 80 or older in good health. Donor details come from another sample of the same person, matched by shared clones. Sequenced material: blood. Recombination joined TRBV6-5 with TRBJ2-5; the D segment cannot be called with confidence. The bases read TGTGCCAGCAGCTCTTACGCGTCTGCTGGCACCGTCCAAGAGACCCAGTACTTC. Translated, it reads CASSSYASAGTVQETQYF.